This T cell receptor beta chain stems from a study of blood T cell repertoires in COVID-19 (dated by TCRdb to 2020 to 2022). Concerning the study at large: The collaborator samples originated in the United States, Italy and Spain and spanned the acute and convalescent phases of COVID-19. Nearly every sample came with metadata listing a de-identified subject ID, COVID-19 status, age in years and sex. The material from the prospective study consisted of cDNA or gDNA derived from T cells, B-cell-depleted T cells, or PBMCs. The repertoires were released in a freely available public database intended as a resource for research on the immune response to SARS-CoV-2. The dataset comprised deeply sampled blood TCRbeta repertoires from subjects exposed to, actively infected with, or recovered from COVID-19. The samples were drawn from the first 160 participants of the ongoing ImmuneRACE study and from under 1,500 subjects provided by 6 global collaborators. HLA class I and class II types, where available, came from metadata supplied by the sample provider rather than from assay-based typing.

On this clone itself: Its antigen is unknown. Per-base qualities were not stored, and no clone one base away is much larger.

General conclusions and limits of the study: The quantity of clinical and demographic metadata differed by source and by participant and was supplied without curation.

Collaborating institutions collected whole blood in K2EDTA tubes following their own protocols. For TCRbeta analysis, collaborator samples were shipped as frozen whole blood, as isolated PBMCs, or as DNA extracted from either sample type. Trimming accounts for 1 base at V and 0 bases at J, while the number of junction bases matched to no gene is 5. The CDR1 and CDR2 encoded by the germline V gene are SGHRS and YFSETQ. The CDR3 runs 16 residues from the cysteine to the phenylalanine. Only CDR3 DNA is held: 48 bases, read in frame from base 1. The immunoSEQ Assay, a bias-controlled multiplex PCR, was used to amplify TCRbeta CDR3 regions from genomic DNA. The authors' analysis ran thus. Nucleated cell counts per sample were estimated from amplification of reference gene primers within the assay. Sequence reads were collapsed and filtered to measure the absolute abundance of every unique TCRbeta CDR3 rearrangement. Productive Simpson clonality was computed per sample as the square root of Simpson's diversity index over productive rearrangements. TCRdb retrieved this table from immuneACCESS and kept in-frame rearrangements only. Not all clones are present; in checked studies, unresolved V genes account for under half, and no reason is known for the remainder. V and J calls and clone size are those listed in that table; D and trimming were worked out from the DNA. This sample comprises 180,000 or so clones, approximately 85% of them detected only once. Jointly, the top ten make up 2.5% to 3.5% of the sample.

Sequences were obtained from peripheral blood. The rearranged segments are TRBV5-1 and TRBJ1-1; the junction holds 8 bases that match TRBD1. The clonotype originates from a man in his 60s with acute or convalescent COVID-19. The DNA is TGCGCCAGCAGCTTGACTACAGGGGGACTGAACACTGAAGCTTTCTTT. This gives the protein CASSLTTGGLNTEAFF.